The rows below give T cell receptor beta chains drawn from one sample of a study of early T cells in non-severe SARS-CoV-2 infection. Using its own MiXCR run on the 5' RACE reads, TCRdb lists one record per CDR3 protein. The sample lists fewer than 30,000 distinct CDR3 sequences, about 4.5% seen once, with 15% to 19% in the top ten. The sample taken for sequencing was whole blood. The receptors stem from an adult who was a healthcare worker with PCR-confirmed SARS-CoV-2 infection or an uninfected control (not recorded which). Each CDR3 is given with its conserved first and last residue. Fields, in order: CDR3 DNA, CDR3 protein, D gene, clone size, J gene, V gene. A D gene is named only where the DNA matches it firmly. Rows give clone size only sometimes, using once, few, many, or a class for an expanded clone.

CDR3nt: TGTGCCAGCAGTGAAGAGGGGCACCTTGGCCACATTCAGTACTTC
CDR3aa: CASSEEGHLGHIQYF
d_gene: -
abundance: many
j_gene: TRBJ2-4
v_gene: TRBV2

CDR3nt: TGCGCCAGCAGCCACCCGGGATCCACTGAAGCTTTCTTT
CDR3aa: CASSHPGSTEAFF
d_gene: -
abundance: many
j_gene: TRBJ1-1
v_gene: TRBV4-1

CDR3nt: TGTGCAAGTCGCTTAGCCGGGGGAGACACTGAAGCTTTCTTT
CDR3aa: CASRLAGGDTEAFF
d_gene: -
abundance: many
j_gene: TRBJ1-1
v_gene: TRBV12-2

CDR3nt: TGTGCCAGCAGGAGGCTGCTAGCGCTGAGCTCCTACGAGCAGTACTTC
CDR3aa: CASRRLLALSSYEQYF
d_gene: -
abundance: few
j_gene: TRBJ2-7
v_gene: TRBV28

CDR3nt: TGCGCCAGCAGCTCCGGGAGGTCCGCGGGCGCTGGGCGGGAGACCCAGTACTTC
CDR3aa: CASSSGRSAGAGRETQYF
d_gene: TRBD2
abundance: -
j_gene: TRBJ2-5
v_gene: TRBV5-1

CDR3nt: TGCGCCAGCAGCCAAGTCCGGACGGGGCATTTCGGGGACACTGAAGCTTTCTTT
CDR3aa: CASSQVRTGHFGDTEAFF
d_gene: -
abundance: -
j_gene: TRBJ1-1
v_gene: TRBV4-3

CDR3nt: TGTGCCAGCAGCCAACCGGGGACAGATACGCAGTATTTT
CDR3aa: CASSQPGTDTQYF
d_gene: -
abundance: many
j_gene: TRBJ2-3
v_gene: TRBV3-1

CDR3nt: TGTGCCAGCAGCCACGGACGCCGAACTCAAGAGACCCAGTACTTC
CDR3aa: CASSHGRRTQETQYF
d_gene: -
abundance: many
j_gene: TRBJ2-5
v_gene: TRBV5-4

CDR3nt: TGTGCCAGCAGTACCGACGTACATGGCTACACCTTC
CDR3aa: CASSTDVHGYTF
d_gene: -
abundance: -
j_gene: TRBJ1-2
v_gene: TRBV5-6

CDR3nt: TGCGCCAGCAGCTTGGCCTCTCAGGGCCCCTACGAGCAGTACTTC
CDR3aa: CASSLASQGPYEQYF
d_gene: -
abundance: -
j_gene: TRBJ2-7
v_gene: TRBV5-1

CDR3nt: TGTGCCAGCACTGCAGGGGTGTACGAGCAGTACTTC
CDR3aa: CASTAGVYEQYF
d_gene: -
abundance: few
j_gene: TRBJ2-7
v_gene: TRBV7-9

CDR3nt: TGCGCCAGCACCCCCCTTTTAGACCGGAACACCGGGGAGCTGTTTTTT
CDR3aa: CASTPLLDRNTGELFF
d_gene: -
abundance: many
j_gene: TRBJ2-2
v_gene: TRBV4-3

CDR3nt: TGTGCCAGCAGCCAAGTTCTTGACCACGATCATGAGCAGTTCTTC
CDR3aa: CASSQVLDHDHEQFF
d_gene: -
abundance: many
j_gene: TRBJ2-1
v_gene: TRBV14

CDR3nt: TGTGCCAGCAGAAGGACCAGCCGACTTCAAGAGACCCAGTACTTC
CDR3aa: CASRRTSRLQETQYF
d_gene: -
abundance: medium-sized
j_gene: TRBJ2-5
v_gene: TRBV6-5

CDR3nt: TGCAGTGCTAGGCCTATAGCGGGAAGCCCTACCGGGGAGCTGTTTTTT
CDR3aa: CSARPIAGSPTGELFF
d_gene: TRBD2
abundance: many
j_gene: TRBJ2-2
v_gene: TRBV20-1

CDR3nt: TGTGCCAGCAGCCAAGATCTGGGAGACATTCAGTACTTC
CDR3aa: CASSQDLGDIQYF
d_gene: -
abundance: few
j_gene: TRBJ2-4
v_gene: TRBV3-1

CDR3nt: TGTGCCAGCAGTGGGGTACCGGGACGACCCGCGGAGACCCAGTACTTC
CDR3aa: CASSGVPGRPAETQYF
d_gene: -
abundance: many
j_gene: TRBJ2-5
v_gene: TRBV2

CDR3nt: TGTGCCAGCAGTTACCCCCGGGACCGATTTTGGGAGTTC
CDR3aa: CASSYPRDRFWEF
d_gene: -
abundance: -
j_gene: TRBJ1-2
v_gene: TRBV6-6

CDR3nt: TGTGCCAGCAGCCCGGCCGGGACAGGGGGAAGAGAGCAGTACTTC
CDR3aa: CASSPAGTGGREQYF
d_gene: TRBD1
abundance: few
j_gene: TRBJ2-7
v_gene: TRBV12-3/TRBV12-4

CDR3nt: TGTGCCAGCAGCCCGACAGGGGGTAATCAGCCCCAGCATTTT
CDR3aa: CASSPTGGNQPQHF
d_gene: TRBD1
abundance: many
j_gene: TRBJ1-5
v_gene: TRBV6-2/TRBV6-3

CDR3nt: TGTGCCAGCAGCCAAGCTGCAACAGGGGAAGATACGCAGTATTTT
CDR3aa: CASSQAATGEDTQYF
d_gene: TRBD1
abundance: many
j_gene: TRBJ2-3
v_gene: TRBV4-2

CDR3nt: TGTGCCAGCAGCCCAACCGGGATACCCACAGATACGCAGTATTTT
CDR3aa: CASSPTGIPTDTQYF
d_gene: -
abundance: many
j_gene: TRBJ2-3
v_gene: TRBV11-1

CDR3nt: TGTGCCTGGAGTGGTCGCCGTCGCTTGGGGGATGAAAAACTGTTTTTT
CDR3aa: CAWSGRRRLGDEKLFF
d_gene: -
abundance: many
j_gene: TRBJ1-4
v_gene: TRBV30

CDR3nt: TGTGCCAGCAGCATAACGGGACAGGTCTACGAGCAGTACTTC
CDR3aa: CASSITGQVYEQYF
d_gene: TRBD1
abundance: many
j_gene: TRBJ2-7
v_gene: TRBV11-1

CDR3nt: TGTGCCAGCAGCTCTAAGACAGGGTGGGTCACTGAAGCTTTCTTT
CDR3aa: CASSSKTGWVTEAFF
d_gene: TRBD1
abundance: many
j_gene: TRBJ1-1
v_gene: TRBV11-1

CDR3nt: TGTGCCAGCAGCTTAGCCGCTGCCTCTGATGGCTACACCTTC
CDR3aa: CASSLAAASDGYTF
d_gene: -
abundance: few
j_gene: TRBJ1-2
v_gene: TRBV7-9

CDR3nt: TGTGCCAGCAGCTTAGGGTCGGGGACCGGGGAGCTGTTTTTT
CDR3aa: CASSLGSGTGELFF
d_gene: -
abundance: many
j_gene: TRBJ2-2
v_gene: TRBV11-1

CDR3nt: TGTGCCAGGGGGACAGCTAACAACTACGAGCAGTACTTC
CDR3aa: CARGTANNYEQYF
d_gene: TRBD1
abundance: -
j_gene: TRBJ2-7
v_gene: TRBV6-5

CDR3nt: TGCAGTGGAACACAGGGGATAGGGAATTCACCCCTCCACTTT
CDR3aa: CSGTQGIGNSPLHF
d_gene: TRBD1
abundance: few
j_gene: TRBJ1-6
v_gene: TRBV20-1

CDR3nt: TGTGCCAGCAGTTTAACGGGGGCAGGACTCAACCTGGCTTTCTTT
CDR3aa: CASSLTGAGLNLAFF
d_gene: -
abundance: many
j_gene: TRBJ1-1
v_gene: TRBV28

CDR3nt: TGTGCCAGCAGTTACTCGAACGGGGGAAATGAGCAGTTCTTC
CDR3aa: CASSYSNGGNEQFF
d_gene: -
abundance: many
j_gene: TRBJ2-1
v_gene: TRBV6-2/TRBV6-3

CDR3nt: TGTGCCAGCAGCTTAAGGCAGGAAGGCCAAGAGACCCAGTACTTC
CDR3aa: CASSLRQEGQETQYF
d_gene: -
abundance: -
j_gene: TRBJ2-5
v_gene: TRBV7-9

CDR3nt: TGTGCCAGCAGCTTGGATGTCTCAATCTCCTACAATGAGCAGTTCTTC
CDR3aa: CASSLDVSISYNEQFF
d_gene: -
abundance: -
j_gene: TRBJ2-1
v_gene: TRBV5-6

CDR3nt: TGTGCCAGTAGTACCCAGGGGGCGAACACTGAAGCTTTCTTT
CDR3aa: CASSTQGANTEAFF
d_gene: TRBD1
abundance: many
j_gene: TRBJ1-1
v_gene: TRBV19

CDR3nt: TGTGCCAGCAGCCGATCCCGAGGCGGGAGGGCCGGGACCTACGAGCAGTACTTC
CDR3aa: CASSRSRGGRAGTYEQYF
d_gene: TRBD2
abundance: few
j_gene: TRBJ2-7
v_gene: TRBV14

CDR3nt: TGCGCCAGCATAGGAGGGACTCTTCTGGGGGAGCAGTACTTC
CDR3aa: CASIGGTLLGEQYF
d_gene: -
abundance: few
j_gene: TRBJ2-7
v_gene: TRBV10-2

CDR3nt: TGTGCCAGCAGTCCTGGACAGGGGTTGGGTGGAGGGGAGCTGTTTTTT
CDR3aa: CASSPGQGLGGGELFF
d_gene: TRBD1
abundance: many
j_gene: TRBJ2-2
v_gene: TRBV6-5